Detailed here is one T cell receptor (beta chain). V was shortened by 3 bases and J by 2 bases, with 11 bases between the two germline ends. This CDR3 contains 14 residues. Germline V CDR1 and CDR2: SGHRS, YFSETQ. This specimen comes from a study of beta chain features in type 1 diabetes. Isolated RNA was reverse transcribed in full, so expressed TCRB transcripts were sequenced. This table comes from immunoSEQ multiplex PCR, and its TCRdb copy is limited to in-frame clones, with some not included. The sample shows approximately 330,000 clones, 8% to 13% of them seen only once. This sequence originates from a woman aged 25-40 years in good health. The source material was naive CD4+ T cells from blood. V is TRBV5-1 and J is TRBJ1-1, with unresolved D. The CDR3 DNA reads as TGCGCCAGCAGCTACAGAGCATCTAACACTGAAGCTTTCTTT. It yields the protein CASSYRASNTEAFF.